A single sample is the source of the 27 T cell receptor beta chains below, sequenced in a study of shared clonotypes between healthy human individuals. The data were produced by immunoSEQ multiplex PCR, yet TCRdb's version contains in-frame clones alone and is incomplete. The sample carries under 650,000 clones, roughly 95% recorded once. The sample was naive CD4+ T cells sorted from blood. Described subset: CD45RA+ positively selected. Receptors were obtained from a woman in her twenties or thirties in good health.

The chain couples TRBV18 to TRBJ2-5, with 9 nucleotides matching TRBD2. The CDR3 loop spans 11 amino acids. Per germline, CDR1 KGHSH and CDR2 LQKENI. V shed 4 bases and J 11 bases; nucleotides not matched to a gene: 2. The CDR3 DNA reads TGTGCCAGCTCACTAGCGGGGGAGCAGTACTTC. Translated: CASSLAGEQYF.

The chain combines TRBV5-1 with TRBJ2-3; 7 bases match TRBD2. J gave up 5 bases and V 5 bases, and 11 bases lay outside the gene matches. The CDR3 is made up of 15 amino acids. Germline V gives CDR1 SGHRS, CDR2 YFSETQ. CDR3 loop: CASRGREVPGDTQYF. The CDR3 DNA reads as TGCGCCAGCAGAGGGAGGGAGGTCCCGGGAGATACGCAGTATTTT.

The chain couples TRBV27 to TRBJ1-6; the match to TRBD1 covers 9 bases. CDR1 is MNHEY and CDR2 is SMNVEV in the germline V gene (reference sequence). The trim removed 5 bases at V and 4 bases at J, leaving 6 bases unmatched. This CDR3 spans 16 amino acids. The CDR3 loop is CASSLGTGRYNSPLHF. Here the CDR3 DNA reads TGTGCCAGCAGTCTGGGGACAGGGAGATATAATTCACCCCTCCACTTT.

The CDR3 nucleotides read TGCGCCAGCAGCCAAGTTGGGACCCGCCTTGGTGAGCAGTTCTTC. This gives the protein CASSQVGTRLGEQFF. V is TRBV4-1 and J is TRBJ2-1; TRBD1 or TRBD2 may be the D gene (5 bases each). The V end lost 1 base, the J end lost 9 bases, and 16 bases lay between the germline ends. Per the germline V gene, CDR1 is MGHRA and CDR2 is YSYEKL. The length of the CDR3 is 15 residues.

The CDR3 DNA sequence: TGTGCCAGTAGTGGACAGGGGGTCTATGGCTACACCTTC. This codes for CASSGQGVYGYTF. The chain carries TRBV19 and TRBJ1-2, with 10 bases fitting TRBD1. V trimming: 5 bases; J trimming: 4 bases; junction bases outside the gene matches: 1. Germline CDR1 and CDR2: LNHDA and SQIVND (reference sequence). The CDR3 is made up of 13 amino acids.

The chain is built from TRBV30 and TRBJ2-7; tentative D call: TRBD1 (8 bases). Trimming pared 3 bases from V and 4 bases from J, leaving 13 bases between. Germline CDR1 reads GTSNPN; CDR2 reads SVGIG (reference sequence). The CDR3 sequence is 13 residues long. Written as DNA, the CDR3 is TGTGCCTGGAGGGAACAGGGGGGGTACGAGCAGTACTTC. Translated: CAWREQGGYEQYF.

This CDR3 is CASSLAGAKNTGELFF. The DNA for the CDR3 is TGTGCCAGCAGCTTAGCTGGGGCAAAGAACACCGGGGAGCTGTTTTTT. This rearrangement joins TRBV7-2 to TRBJ2-2; D is perhaps TRBD1 (5 bases). CDR3 size: 16 residues. The V end lost 0 bases, the J end lost 1 base, and 9 bases lay between the germline ends. Germline V gene sequence: CDR1 SGHTA, CDR2 FQGNSA.

This clone was observed a single time. V gene TRBV19 combines with J gene TRBJ2-3, with D tentatively TRBD1 (5 bases). V lost 5 bases and J lost 0, with 9 bases in between. CDR1 LNHDA and CDR2 SQIVND come from the germline V gene (reference sequence). The CDR3 is 14 residues long. The CDR3 loop is CASSAPGSTDTQYF. CDR3 DNA sequence: TGTGCCAGTAGTGCTCCAGGGAGCACAGATACGCAGTATTTT.

In its sample, this clone was seen once. V and J are TRBV28 and TRBJ2-7; 10 bases match TRBD2. This CDR3 contains 15 residues. From germline, CDR1 is MDHEN and CDR2 SYDVKM. J lost 3 bases, V lost 6 bases, and 8 bases had no gene match. CDR3: CASRYTGLAYYEQYF. The CDR3 DNA is TGTGCCAGCAGGTACACGGGACTAGCGTACTACGAGCAGTACTTC.

The V and J genes are TRBV15 and TRBJ2-2, with D possibly matching TRBD1 (5 bases). The V gene lost 4 bases and the J gene lost 2 bases, with 14 bases spanning the gap. This CDR3 contains 16 residues. The germline V gene has CDR1 LNHNV and CDR2 YYDKDF (reference sequence). CDR3 sequence reads: CATSKGLVRNTGELFF. The CDR3, as DNA: TGTGCCACCAGCAAGGGGCTGGTACGAAACACCGGGGAGCTGTTTTTT.

This chain links TRBV9 with TRBJ2-5; 8 nucleotides align to TRBD2. CDR3 size: 16 residues. The germline CDR1 and CDR2 sequences are SGDLS and YYNGEE. Trimming cost V 3 bases and J 7 bases; bases outside gene matches: 14. The CDR3, as DNA: TGTGCCAGCAGCGGACGTAGCGGGGTTGACGGAGGGACCCAGTACTTC. This gives the protein CASSGRSGVDGGTQYF.

The chain uses TRBV9 and TRBJ2-1; TRBD2 matches 10 bases. This CDR3 is 15 amino acids long. Germline CDR1 is SGDLS and CDR2 is YYNGEE. Trimming removed 3 bases from V and 1 base from J; junction bases left unmatched: 1. In nucleotides, the CDR3 is TGTGCCAGCAGCGAGACTAGCGGGTCCTACAATGAGCAGTTCTTC. Translated: CASSETSGSYNEQFF. Complete variable domain (other parts from reference TRBV9 and TRBJ2-1): DSGVTQTPKHLITATGQRVTLRCSPRSGDLSVYWYQQSLDQGLQFLIQYYNGEERAKGNILERFSAQQFPDLHSELNLSSLELGDSALYFCASSETSGSYNEQFFGPGTRLTVL.

The rearrangement uses TRBV5-1 and TRBJ2-2; TRBD1 matches at 7 bases. There are 19 residues in the CDR3. V gave up 0 bases and J gave up 0 bases; unmatched junction bases: 11. Germline CDR1 SGHRS, CDR2 YFSETQ. This chain's CDR3 is CASSLAGDGTATNTGELFF. As DNA, the CDR3 is TGCGCCAGCAGCTTGGCCGGAGACGGGACAGCAACGAACACCGGGGAGCTGTTTTTT.

V and J are TRBV11-2 and TRBJ2-5; the D gene is possibly TRBD2 (6 bases). The J call may be in error: the DNA end matches TRBJ2-7 better. The CDR3 loop spans 14 amino acids. CDR1 and CDR2 (germline): SGHAT, FQNNGV. CDR3 protein: CATTRSGSSYEQYF. Written as DNA, the CDR3 is TGTGCCACCACTCGTAGCGGTAGCTCCTACGAGCAGTACTTC.

This clone has only a few counts. The chain has TRBV4-1 and TRBJ1-1; TRBD1 is a possible D gene (6 bases). Germline lookup yields CDR1 MGHRA and CDR2 YSYEKL. The CDR3 is 15 residues long. The V end was cut by 1 base, the J end by 3 bases, with 12 bases between. The CDR3 coding sequence is TGCGCCAGCAGCCAAGTCGGACAGTGGGACACTGAAGCTTTCTTT. Translation gives CASSQVGQWDTEAFF.

This rearrangement joins TRBV29-1 to TRBJ2-5; D uncertain. V was cut by 2 bases and J by 4 bases, with 8 bases left in between. Germline CDR1 and CDR2: SQVTM and ANQGSEA. CDR3 size: 12 residues. The CDR3 protein is CSVEFLGETQYF. The CDR3 DNA sequence: TGCAGCGTTGAATTTCTAGGAGAGACCCAGTACTTC.

The rearrangement links TRBV6-1 to TRBJ2-7; possibly TRBD2 for D (5 bases). Germline V gene lookup returns CDR1 MNHNS and CDR2 SASEGT. V lost 7 bases and J 7 bases, leaving 17 bases between the germline ends. The CDR3 totals 13 residues. CDR3 coding DNA: TGTGCCAGCACGGGGATTACTCTTCGGGAGCAGTACTTC. Translating it yields CASTGITLREQYF.

This chain uses TRBV23-1 with TRBJ1-1; D is ambiguous. TRBV23-1 is known as an ORF, though its function is uncertain. CDR3 length: 15 amino acids. Between the trimmed V and J ends, which lost 3 bases and 1 base, there was a span of 12 bases. The CDR3 spells CASSHTLVKNTEAFF. The CDR3 DNA is TGCGCCAGCAGTCACACGCTTGTTAAGAACACTGAAGCTTTCTTT.

The chain is built from TRBV28 and TRBJ2-1; 7 bases are shared with TRBD1. After removal of 8 bases from V and 3 bases from J, the junction contained 1 base not matched to a gene. Germline lookup yields CDR1 MDHEN and CDR2 SYDVKM. The CDR3 spans 12 residues. Here the CDR3 DNA reads TGTGCCAGCCGACAGGGCTACAATGAGCAGTTCTTC. This codes for CASRQGYNEQFF. The complete variable domain, with remaining parts taken from reference TRBV28 and TRBJ2-1, reads DVKVTQSSRYLVKRTGEKVFLECVQDMDHENMFWYRQDPGLGLRLIYFSYDVKMKEKGDIPEGYSVSREKKERFSLILESASTNQTSMYLCASRQGYNEQFFGPGTRLTVL.

About this clone itself: Sequence at one end of the junction differs from germline and may be a read error. The chain joins TRBV11-3 to TRBJ2-5, with D maybe TRBD2 (5 bases). Germline V gives CDR1 SGHNT, CDR2 YENEEA. There are 14 residues in the CDR3. CDR3 DNA: TGTGCCAGCAGCTTAGAGGGAGCCCAAGGGACCCAGTACTTC. It yields the protein CASSLEGAQGTQYF.

The gene calls are TRBV5-1 and TRBJ2-7; D possibly corresponds to TRBD1 (6 bases). The ends were cut back, 4 bases at V and 5 bases at J, with 16 bases in the middle. Per germline, CDR1 SGHRS and CDR2 YFSETQ. The CDR3 is made up of 14 amino acids. Here the CDR3 DNA reads TGCGCCAGCAGCCCGGACAGACCTAGCCACGAGCAGTACTTC. Its protein product is CASSPDRPSHEQYF.

The chain joins TRBV5-5 to TRBJ2-1, with TRBD2 identical over 12 bases. CDR1 is SGHKS and CDR2 is YYEKEE in the germline V gene (reference sequence). The ends lost 3 bases at V and 8 bases at J; junction bases unmatched: 18. There are 19 residues in the CDR3. The DNA of the CDR3 is TGTGCCAGCAGCTCAGGGAACGTTCCTAGCGGGAGGGCTCTGGATGAGCAGTTCTTC. This translates into CASSSGNVPSGRALDEQFF.

This chain uses TRBV6-6 with TRBJ2-2; D uncertain. V shed 5 bases and J shed 9 bases, with 10 bases lying between them. Germline loops: CDR1 MNHNY, CDR2 SVGAGI (reference sequence). The CDR3 is 12 amino acids. CDR3 DNA: TGTGCCAGCAGTCCTACTGGGCGGGAGCTGTTTTTT. Encoded protein: CASSPTGRELFF.

The J gene is TRBJ1-3, the V gene TRBV9; tentatively, D is TRBD1 (5 bases). Germline CDR1 reads SGDLS; CDR2 reads YYNGEE. The ends were cut back, 1 base at V and 6 bases at J, with 14 bases in the middle. The CDR3 consists of 15 residues. In nucleotides, the CDR3 is TGTGCCAGCAGCGTATATAAGGGGCTAGAAAACACCATATATTTT. This encodes CASSVYKGLENTIYF.

V is TRBV9 and J is TRBJ2-1, with a tentative D call TRBD2 (6 bases). The V end was cut by 3 bases, the J end by 3 bases, with 19 bases between. From germline, CDR1 is SGDLS and CDR2 YYNGEE. The length of the CDR3 is 17 residues. The CDR3 DNA follows: TGTGCCAGCAGCGGAAAAACTAGCCCGGCGGACTACAATGAGCAGTTCTTC. Translated: CASSGKTSPADYNEQFF.

The V and J genes are TRBV18 and TRBJ2-7, with TRBD1 as a possible D gene (6 bases). The CDR3 covers 13 residues. The V gene lost 4 bases and the J gene lost 6 bases, with 13 bases spanning the gap. Germline lookup yields CDR1 KGHSH and CDR2 LQKENI. The CDR3 here is CASSQIGQLEQYF. The CDR3 coding sequence is TGTGCCAGCTCACAGATTGGACAGCTCGAGCAGTACTTC. The full variable domain, with the rest looked up from reference TRBV18 and TRBJ2-7, is NAGVMQNPRHLVRRRGQEARLRCSPMKGHSHVYWYRQLPEEGLKFMVYLQKENIIDESGMPKERFSAEFPKEGPSILRIQQVVRGDSAAYFCASSQIGQLEQYFGPGTRLTVT.

V and J are TRBV6-6 and TRBJ2-7; D is possibly TRBD2 (6 bases). V was clipped by 6 bases and J by 6 bases, with 21 bases between them. Germline CDR1 reads MNHNY; CDR2 reads SVGAGI (reference sequence). CDR3 length equals 15 residues. The CDR3 here is CASSLRMLASSEQYF. CDR3 in DNA: TGTGCCAGCAGCTTAAGAATGCTAGCGTCTTCCGAGCAGTACTTC.